The sample holds many counts of the clone carrying this T cell receptor beta chain. Per the germline V gene, CDR1 is ENHRY and CDR2 is SYGVKD. The CDR3 has 14 amino acids. The V end lost 6 bases, the J end lost 4 bases, and 13 bases lay between the germline ends. The data were taken from a study of regulatory T cells in long-lasting Graves disease. The time point is: newly diagnosed GD, antithyroid drugs for less than 3 months. Scientists built the TCR library using RNA that was extracted from PBMCs. iRepertoire HTBI primers and Arm-PCR of CDR3 regions built TCR beta libraries. Original analysis: Samples collectively showed 62 TRBV and more than 11 TRBJ segments. TCRdb used MiXCR to reprocess the multiplex PCR reads, holding one entry per CDR3 protein. These V and J calls rely on TCRdb rather than the paper's analysis. The sample holds under 300,000 distinct CDR3 sequences, 20% seen once.

The chain couples TRBV10-3 to TRBJ1-5; D is uncertain. This clonotype was obtained from a female donor with Graves disease. The sample was peripheral blood mononuclear cells (PBMCs), taken at new diagnosis, from a patient treated with antithyroid drugs. CDR3 amino acids: CAIRGIRGNQPQHF. In DNA, the CDR3 is TGTGCCATCAGGGGGATCCGCGGGAATCAGCCCCAGCATTTT.